The 32 T cell receptor beta chains reported below all come from one sample, sequenced in a study of shared clonotypes between healthy human individuals. TCRdb's copy holds only in-frame clones and misses some; the assay was immunoSEQ multiplex PCR. This table has 700,000 or so clones, roughly 78% appearing once. Material for sequencing was memory CD4+ T cells sorted from blood. Documented subset: CD45RA-negative fraction. Receptor source: a woman aged 25-40 years in good health.

Comments on this clone: The same CDR3 also results from other DNA sequences found in this sample. The rearrangement links TRBV6-5 to TRBJ2-2; D ambiguous. Trimming took 6 bases from V and 5 from J, leaving 13 bases between them. The CDR3 has 14 residues. The germline V gene has CDR1 MNHEY and CDR2 SVGAGI. The CDR3 here is CASRNGARTGELFF. The CDR3 region has the DNA TGTGCCAGCAGGAACGGAGCGCGGACCGGGGAGCTGTTTTTT.

Concerning this clone: The same CDR3 is also encoded by other DNA sequences in this sample. The V and J genes are TRBV6-1 and TRBJ2-7; 7 bases match TRBD1. The CDR3 is 12 residues long. V gave up 5 bases and J gave up 3 bases; unmatched junction bases: 1. Looked up from germline, CDR1 is MNHNS and CDR2 is SASEGT. CDR3 residues: CASSRDSYEQYF. CDR3 DNA sequence: TGTGCCAGCAGTAGGGACAGCTACGAGCAGTACTTC.

This chain connects TRBV15 to TRBJ1-4; TRBD1 might be the D (5 bases). The CDR3 is 17 residues long. Germline V gene sequence: CDR1 LNHNV, CDR2 YYDKDF (reference sequence). The V end lost 0 bases, the J end lost 0 bases, and 11 bases lay between the germline ends. The CDR3 DNA reads TGTGCCACCAGCAGAGATTGGGGGACTGCAACTAATGAAAAACTGTTTTTT. Its protein is CATSRDWGTATNEKLFF.

This clone was seen a single time. The chain is built from TRBV2 and TRBJ2-4, with 7 bases matching TRBD1. V dropped 4 bases and J dropped 5; count of bases not matched to a gene: 8. The length of the CDR3 is 15 residues. From germline, CDR1 is SNHLY and CDR2 FYNNEI. The CDR3, as DNA: TGTGCCAGCAGTGGTTTCCCCCAGGGGGAAAACATTCAGTACTTC. Protein sequence: CASSGFPQGENIQYF.

At least ten counts were recorded for this clone. Other DNA sequences in the same sample also yield this CDR3. The chain combines TRBV27 with TRBJ1-4; 8 nucleotides line up with TRBD1. V gave up 5 bases and J gave up 8 bases; unmatched junction bases: 10. Germline CDR1 MNHEY, CDR2 SMNVEV (reference sequence). The CDR3 contains 15 residues. CDR3 sequence reads: CASSTQGALVEKLFF. DNA of the CDR3: TGTGCCAGCAGTACTCAGGGGGCGCTTGTAGAAAAACTGTTTTTT.

This chain connects TRBV30 to TRBJ2-7, with 9 bases matching TRBD1. The trim removed 4 bases at V and 2 bases at J, leaving 6 bases unmatched. Looked up from germline, CDR1 is GTSNPN and CDR2 is SVGIG (reference sequence). This CDR3 comprises 14 residues. The CDR3 protein is CAWIARDRAYEQYF. The CDR3 region has the DNA TGTGCCTGGATCGCCCGGGACAGGGCCTACGAGCAGTACTTC.

This clone was recorded once. The chain is built from TRBV10-2 and TRBJ2-7; the D is unclear. There are 13 residues in the CDR3. V was clipped by 3 bases and J by 4 bases, with 10 bases between them. Germline V gene lookup returns CDR1 WSHSY and CDR2 SAAADI. The CDR3 DNA reads as TGCGCCAGCAGTGATTCTGAAGATTACGAGCAGTACTTC. It translates to CASSDSEDYEQYF.

The chain recombines TRBV7-8 with TRBJ1-5; D unclear. CDR3 length: 17 residues. CDR1 and CDR2 from the germline V gene are SGHVS and FQNEAQ. Trimming took off 2 bases at V and 0 bases at J, with 14 bases between the two ends. The CDR3 DNA reads TGTGCCAGCAGCTTACCCGGTCGCAGGCATAGCAATCAGCCCCAGCATTTT. Amino acid sequence: CASSLPGRRHSNQPQHF. Drawing the rest from reference TRBV7-8 and TRBJ1-5, the complete variable domain is GAGVSQSPRYKVAKRGQDVALRCDPISGHVSLFWYQQALGQGPEFLTYFQNEAQLDKSGLPSDRFFAERPEGSVSTLKIQRTQQEDSAVYLCASSLPGRRHSNQPQHFGDGTRLSIL.

This clone was detected ten times or more. The sample contains more than one DNA sequence encoding this CDR3. V is TRBV7-9 and J is TRBJ1-1, with 7 bases that match TRBD1. This CDR3 region has 13 residues. Trimming removed 3 bases from V and 4 bases from J; junction bases left unmatched: 2. Per germline, CDR1 SEHNR and CDR2 FQNEAQ (reference sequence). CDR3: CASSFDRVTEAFF. DNA for the CDR3: TGTGCCAGCAGCTTTGACAGGGTCACTGAAGCTTTCTTT.

In its sample, this clone was seen once. V and J are TRBV6-1 and TRBJ2-3, with D possibly matching TRBD1 (5 bases). CDR3 length equals 13 residues. V gave up 5 bases and J gave up 7 bases, with 13 bases separating them. Germline assignment: CDR1 MNHNS and CDR2 SASEGT. CDR3 sequence reads: CASSYSQDYTQYF. The CDR3 nucleotides are TGTGCCAGCAGTTATTCACAGGATTATACGCAGTATTTT.

This clone was detected a few times. The rearrangement links TRBV11-3 to TRBJ2-1; D gene unclear. The CDR3 totals 13 residues. The V gene's germline CDR1 is SGHNT and CDR2 YENEEA. Trimming left V 0 bases short and J 10 bases short, with 10 bases between. CDR3 region: CASSLEENLEQFF. The CDR3 DNA is TGTGCCAGCAGCTTAGAGGAGAACTTGGAGCAGTTCTTC.

The J gene is TRBJ1-5, the V gene TRBV19, with a weak D call TRBD1 (6 bases). The CDR3 covers 14 residues. The V gene's germline CDR1 is LNHDA and CDR2 SQIVND (reference sequence). With 6 bases removed from V and 3 bases from J, the gap between germline ends came to 12 bases. The CDR3 sequence is CASRHRQANQPQHF. The DNA for the CDR3 is TGTGCCAGTAGGCACAGACAGGCCAATCAGCCCCAGCATTTT.

The V gene is TRBV18, the J gene TRBJ1-1; maybe TRBD1 (5 bases). V lost 0 bases to trimming and J lost 12 bases, with 14 bases between them. Looked up from germline, CDR1 is KGHSH and CDR2 is LQKENI. The CDR3 contains 13 residues. CDR3 in DNA: TGTGCCAGCTCACCACCTGCCAGGGAGGCGTCTTTCTTT. It is translated as CASSPPAREASFF.

A remark on this clone: Other DNA sequences in this sample translate to the same CDR3. The V and J genes are TRBV18 and TRBJ2-7; D is undetermined. This CDR3 has 13 amino acids. V shed 1 base and J shed 3 bases, with 7 bases lying between them. The V gene's germline CDR1 is KGHSH and CDR2 LQKENI. CDR3 coding DNA: TGTGCCAGCTCACCACGAGTAGGCTACGAGCAGTACTTC. This gives the protein CASSPRVGYEQYF.

V is TRBV15 and J is TRBJ2-6, with a possible D match to TRBD2 (6 bases). CDR1 is LNHNV, CDR2 YYDKDF, per germline (reference sequence). V lost 8 bases and J lost 0, with 14 bases in between. The CDR3 extends over 16 amino acids. The CDR3, as DNA: TGTGCCACCGCGGGGAACGGGGGCTCTGGGGCCAACGTCCTGACTTTC. Amino acid sequence: CATAGNGGSGANVLTF.

This chain connects TRBV6-5 to TRBJ2-7; 7 bases map to TRBD2. Germline V gene sequence: CDR1 MNHEY, CDR2 SVGAGI. The J segment lost 9 bases and the V segment lost 1 base, leaving 3 bases of the junction unmatched. The CDR3 sequence is 12 residues long. CDR3 loop: CASSYFGGGQYF. CDR3 coding DNA: TGTGCCAGCAGTTACTTTGGGGGGGGGCAGTACTTC.

V is TRBV6-6 and J is TRBJ2-5, with TRBD2 as a possible D gene (5 bases). The length of the CDR3 is 13 residues. The V end was cut by 4 bases, the J end by 1 base, with 7 bases between. The V gene's germline CDR1 is MNHNY and CDR2 SVGAGI (reference sequence). The CDR3 region has the DNA TGTGCCAGCAGTTTCGCGGGCCAAGAGACCCAGTACTTC. Amino acid sequence: CASSFAGQETQYF.

This chain uses TRBV7-8 with TRBJ2-5; TRBD2 matches 8 bases. Germline V gene lookup returns CDR1 SGHVS and CDR2 FQNEAQ. The CDR3 extends over 15 amino acids. V was pared by 5 bases and J by 6 bases, with 11 bases of the junction left unmatched. The CDR3 DNA follows: TGTGCCAGCAGCCTCAGCGGGAGCCATGGGAAGACCCAGTACTTC. Encoded protein: CASSLSGSHGKTQYF.

The chain couples TRBV5-1 to TRBJ2-4; D may be TRBD2 (5 bases). The ends were cut back, 0 bases at V and 8 bases at J, with 9 bases in the middle. The CDR3 has 13 residues. Germline values: CDR1 SGHRS, CDR2 YFSETQ. CDR3 protein: CASSLVGVDIQYF. The CDR3 DNA reads as TGCGCCAGCAGCTTGGTCGGGGTAGACATTCAGTACTTC.

V usage is TRBV5-1 and J usage is TRBJ1-4; a weak D match, TRBD1 (5 bases). The CDR3 has 14 residues. Germline CDR1 and CDR2: SGHRS and YFSETQ. V was trimmed by 5 bases and J by 5 bases, leaving 13 bases between them. CDR3 protein: CASRMGTDNEKLFF. Written as DNA, the CDR3 is TGCGCCAGCAGGATGGGGACTGACAATGAAAAACTGTTTTTT.

V is TRBV28 and J is TRBJ2-5, with D possibly matching TRBD2 (5 bases). Trimming pared 6 bases from V and 5 bases from J, leaving 10 bases between. The CDR3 is made up of 12 amino acids. Germline V gene sequence: CDR1 MDHEN, CDR2 SYDVKM. CDR3 loop: CASRASGETQYF. Here the CDR3 DNA reads TGTGCCAGCAGGGCCTCGGGGGAGACCCAGTACTTC.

This clone was counted once. This sequence joins TRBV25-1 and TRBJ1-1; 10 positions agree with TRBD1. Trimming removed 3 bases from V and 5 bases from J; junction bases left unmatched: 12. The CDR3 spans 17 residues. CDR1 is MGHDK and CDR2 is SYGVNS in the germline V gene. This CDR3 reads CASSDISGTGDGTEAFF. CDR3 bases: TGTGCCAGCAGTGACATCTCCGGGACAGGGGATGGTACTGAAGCTTTCTTT.

This clone has more than one count but fewer than ten. The gene calls are TRBV28 and TRBJ1-2; D is ambiguous. There are 11 residues in the CDR3. Germline CDR1 MDHEN, CDR2 SYDVKM. CDR3 DNA sequence: TGTGTGGCCTCCCGCAACTATGGCTACACCTTC. Protein sequence: CVASRNYGYTF.

This clone was seen only once. This chain uses TRBV27 with TRBJ1-4, with D unclear. Between the trimmed V and J ends, which lost 7 bases and 7 bases, there was a span of 7 bases. Germline CDR1 reads MNHEY; CDR2 reads SMNVEV (reference sequence). This CDR3 comprises 11 residues. CDR3 coding DNA: TGTGCCAGCAAAGGAGGTGAAAAACTGTTTTTT. It specifies CASKGGEKLFF.

This clone was seen only once. V gene TRBV9 combines with J gene TRBJ2-5; 8 nucleotides line up with TRBD2. The CDR3 covers 17 residues. The germline CDR1 and CDR2 sequences are SGDLS and YYNGEE. With 4 bases clipped from V and 5 bases from J, the junction kept 16 bases outside the gene matches. CDR3 coding DNA: TGTGCCAGCAGCCCAGGGGCGGGGGGTGGATCTGTGGAGACCCAGTACTTC. Translating it yields CASSPGAGGGSVETQYF.

This clone has a single count. This chain uses TRBV15 with TRBJ2-7; perhaps TRBD1 as D (5 bases). CDR1 LNHNV and CDR2 YYDKDF come from the germline V gene (reference sequence). This CDR3 has 15 amino acids. Trimming took 1 base from V and 1 from J, leaving 11 bases between them. In DNA form, the CDR3 reads TGTGCCACCAGCAGAGCCCCAGGGTTTTCCTACGAGCAGTACTTC. It encodes CATSRAPGFSYEQYF.

The chain uses TRBV18 and TRBJ2-7; no clear D. The CDR3 totals 12 residues. Germline V CDR1 and CDR2: KGHSH, LQKENI. V was trimmed by 6 bases and J by 4 bases, leaving 10 bases between them. CDR3 DNA sequence: TGTGCCAGCTCCCCAGAGGAATACGAGCAGTACTTC. Protein: CASSPEEYEQYF.

The rearrangement links TRBV28 to TRBJ2-2; 10 bases are a match to TRBD1. Germline lookup yields CDR1 MDHEN and CDR2 SYDVKM. V gave up 11 bases and J gave up 5 bases; unmatched junction bases: 14. The CDR3 covers 16 residues. CDR3 residues: CASQVPTGGGTGELFF. DNA of the CDR3: TGTGCCTCGCAGGTCCCGACAGGGGGCGGGACCGGGGAGCTGTTTTTT.

The genes are TRBV7-2 and TRBJ2-1; D possibly corresponds to TRBD1 (5 bases). The germline V and J ends were trimmed by 1 base and 6 bases, with 10 bases remaining between them. CDR1 SGHTA and CDR2 FQGNSA come from the germline V gene. The CDR3 consists of 14 residues. The chain's CDR3 is CASSLGGGANEQFF. CDR3 coding DNA: TGTGCCAGCAGCTTAGGTGGTGGGGCCAATGAGCAGTTCTTC.

The rearrangement uses TRBV10-1 and TRBJ2-1, with 9 nucleotides matching TRBD2. In germline, CDR1 is WNHNN, CDR2 SYGVQD (reference sequence). V trimming: 8 bases; J trimming: 3 bases; junction bases outside the gene matches: 2. The CDR3 sequence is 13 residues long. The CDR3 DNA sequence: TGCGCCAGCTCTAGCGGGATCTACAATGAGCAGTTCTTC. Its translation is CASSSGIYNEQFF.

At least ten counts were recorded for this clone. The chain employs TRBV19 and TRBJ1-2; TRBD1 matches 7 bases. The CDR3 has 13 amino acids. After removal of 8 bases from V and 8 bases from J, the junction contained 11 bases not matched to a gene. Germline CDR1 reads LNHDA; CDR2 reads SQIVND (reference sequence). CDR3 sequence (DNA): TGTGCCAGTGCCGGGACAGCTACAGGAGGCTACACCTTC. Protein sequence: CASAGTATGGYTF.

There are many counts of this clone. V is TRBV6-1 and J is TRBJ1-5, with unresolved D. The V end lost 2 bases, the J end lost 15 bases, and 11 bases lay between the germline ends. Germline-derived CDR1 and CDR2 are MNHNS and SASEGT. The CDR3 extends over 11 amino acids. DNA for the CDR3: TGTGCCAGCAGTGAAACTCCCTTTTCGCATTTT. As protein: CASSETPFSHF.